Presented here are 17 T cell receptor beta chains from one specimen sequenced in a study of HIV-infected patients and healthy controls. The repertoire came from unfractionated whole blood and reflected all unsorted peripheral T cells. Alpha and beta constant-region primers primed reverse transcription of 400 to 500 ng RNA. Separate chain-specific third strand synthesis with multiplexing indices produced the alpha and beta libraries. TCRdb reprocessed the 5' RACE reads via MiXCR and lists one record per CDR3 protein. This table holds tens of thousands of distinct CDR3 sequences, under 9.5% found once. Material: blood. The receptors stem from an adult in good health.

V gene TRBV7-8 combines with J gene TRBJ2-1; maybe TRBD2 (6 bases). V was shortened by 5 bases and J by 4 bases, with 21 bases between the two germline ends. Germline CDR1 and CDR2: SGHVS and FQNEAQ. The length of the CDR3 is 17 residues. CDR3 in amino acids: CASSPNLGGEVYNEQFF. In DNA form, the CDR3 reads TGTGCCAGCAGCCCAAATCTTGGCGGGGAGGTTTACAATGAGCAGTTCTTC.

The sample holds many counts of this clonotype. The rearrangement links TRBV29-1 to TRBJ2-3; perhaps TRBD2 as D (5 bases). The CDR3 consists of 12 residues. CDR1 SQVTM and CDR2 ANQGSEA come from the germline V gene. The germline V and J ends were trimmed by 5 bases and 4 bases, with 10 bases remaining between them. The CDR3 here is CSVLERADTQYF. The CDR3 nucleotides are TGCAGCGTTCTGGAGAGGGCAGATACGCAGTATTTT.

This clonotype was observed at least ten times. V usage is TRBV2 and J usage is TRBJ2-7; no firm D call. Trimming took 11 bases from V and 6 from J, leaving 20 bases between them. From germline, CDR1 is SNHLY and CDR2 FYNNEI. The CDR3 has 13 residues. CDR3 in DNA: TGTGCCTGGGCCCCACAAGGCCCCTTCGAGCAGTACTTC. Protein product: CAWAPQGPFEQYF.

This clonotype is judged medium-sized. The V call is TRBV2, the J call TRBJ1-2; 8 bases are shared with TRBD1. The CDR3 loop spans 14 amino acids. Germline CDR1 SNHLY, CDR2 FYNNEI. V was pared by 3 bases and J by 4 bases, with 4 bases of the junction left unmatched. The CDR3 loop is CASSERQGSYGYTF. DNA for the CDR3: TGTGCCAGCAGTGAGAGACAGGGGAGCTATGGCTACACCTTC.

This clonotype was found many times. The chain combines TRBV6-2 or TRBV6-3 with TRBJ1-5; D gene uncertain. The CDR3 is made up of 13 amino acids. Trimming left V 6 bases short and J 4 bases short, with 10 bases between. Germline CDR1 is MNHEY and CDR2 is SVGEGT. The CDR3 bases are TGTGCCAGCAGAACCTCCCCTAATCAGCCCCAGCATTTT. This codes for CASRTSPNQPQHF.

This clonotype was seen many times. J is TRBJ2-5 and V is TRBV18; no reliable D call. Per the germline V gene, CDR1 is KGHSH and CDR2 is LQKENI. CDR3 length: 12 residues. The V and J ends lost 3 bases and 2 bases respectively, with 4 bases between them. The chain's CDR3 is CASSPQQETQYF. The CDR3 DNA sequence: TGTGCCAGCTCACCTCAGCAAGAGACCCAGTACTTC.

Within the sample, this clonotype is medium-sized. V usage is TRBV20-1 and J usage is TRBJ1-5; no firm D call. Germline CDR1 DFQATT, CDR2 SNEGSKA (reference sequence). CDR3 length: 14 amino acids. Trimming removed 1 base from V and 2 bases from J, with 9 bases in between. Written as DNA, the CDR3 is TGCAGTGCTAGAGTGCCGGGTGGCAATCAGCCCCAGCATTTT. Translating it yields CSARVPGGNQPQHF.

This clonotype was counted ten times or more. The CDR3 DNA reads as TGTGCCAGCTCCCCCAAAGGGATTTTCTTTCGCCAAATTGCTTTCTTT. It codes for CASSPKGIFFRQIAFF. The chain links TRBV7-3 to TRBJ1-1; D unclear. V lost 8 bases and J lost 11, with 30 bases in between. From germline, CDR1 is SGHTA and CDR2 FQGTGA. The CDR3 is made up of 16 amino acids.

This clonotype was counted ten times or more. The gene calls are TRBV6-2 or TRBV6-3 and TRBJ2-3; 11 nucleotides agree with TRBD2. In germline, CDR1 is MNHEY, CDR2 SVGEGT. CDR3 size: 17 residues. The J segment lost 2 bases and the V segment lost 2 bases, leaving 6 bases of the junction unmatched. CDR3: CASSYGASGGTTDTQYF. CDR3 DNA: TGTGCCAGCAGTTACGGTGCTAGCGGGGGGACCACAGATACGCAGTATTTT.

This clonotype was detected only a few times. This rearrangement joins TRBV12-5 to TRBJ2-7, with 7 bases lining up with TRBD2. Germline V gene data show CDR1 as LGHNT and CDR2 as FRNRAP. V trimming: 8 bases; J trimming: 6 bases; junction bases outside the gene matches: 10. This CDR3 comprises 13 residues. CDR3 nucleotide sequence: TGTGCTAGTAAACCACCGGGGAGGGCCGAGCAGTACTTC. Amino acids: CASKPPGRAEQYF.

This clonotype occurred a few times. The V call is TRBV20-1, the J call TRBJ2-4; D is unresolved. V lost 1 base and J lost 0, with 1 base in between. CDR1 is DFQATT and CDR2 is SNEGSKA in the germline V gene (reference sequence). This CDR3 is 12 amino acids long. CDR3: CSARGAKNIQYF. The CDR3, as DNA: TGCAGTGCTAGAGGAGCCAAAAACATTCAGTACTTC.

This clonotype occurred many times. This chain links TRBV20-1 with TRBJ2-7; D gene unclear. V shed 6 bases and J shed 0 bases, with 21 bases lying between them. This CDR3 region has 16 residues. Germline V gene data show CDR1 as DFQATT and CDR2 as SNEGSKA (reference sequence). CDR3 in amino acids: CSARRHVSLSSYEQYF. CDR3 nucleotide sequence: TGCAGTGCCCGGAGACACGTCAGCTTGAGCTCCTACGAGCAGTACTTC.

This clonotype was seen ten or more times. The CDR3 nucleotides read TGTGCCAGCAGCGGGACAGGAGGGGGAGATACGCAGTATTTT. It is translated as CASSGTGGGDTQYF. The chain is built from TRBV3-1 and TRBJ2-3, with 8 nucleotides matching TRBD1. This CDR3 has 14 amino acids. The V gene's germline CDR1 is LGHDT and CDR2 YNNKEL (reference sequence). J was trimmed by 5 bases and V by 5 bases; bases with no gene match: 6.

This clonotype was seen more than once but under ten times. The chain combines TRBV10-2 with TRBJ2-3; TRBD2 aligns across 7 bases. The CDR3 contains 15 residues. In germline, CDR1 is WSHSY, CDR2 SAAADI. Trimming took 6 bases from V and 2 from J; bases not matched to a gene: 8. CDR3: CASSAWTRNTDTQYF. DNA of the CDR3: TGCGCCAGCAGCGCCTGGACTAGAAACACAGATACGCAGTATTTT.

The sample holds many counts of this clonotype. The chain combines TRBV6-6 with TRBJ2-2; 11 bases match TRBD1. In germline, CDR1 is MNHNY, CDR2 SVGAGI (reference sequence). V gave up 5 bases and J gave up 4 bases; unmatched junction bases: 6. CDR3 size: 16 residues. The CDR3 reads CASSPSGTGGTGELFF. The CDR3 DNA sequence: TGTGCCAGCAGTCCCTCCGGGACAGGGGGCACCGGGGAGCTGTTTTTT.

This clonotype was seen repeatedly, ten times or more. The chain joins TRBV7-2 to TRBJ1-4, with a weak D call TRBD1 (5 bases). V shed 5 bases and J shed 6 bases, with 13 bases lying between them. Looked up from germline, CDR1 is SGHTA and CDR2 is FQGNSA. The CDR3 extends over 14 amino acids. The CDR3 bases are TGTGCCAGCAGCCTTATGGGGCAGGATGAAAAACTGTTTTTT. This encodes CASSLMGQDEKLFF.

This clonotype came up many times. V and J are TRBV5-1 and TRBJ1-5, with TRBD1 matching 7 bases. Germline CDR1 is SGHRS and CDR2 is YFSETQ. The CDR3 totals 14 residues. V lost 4 bases and J lost 6; bases outside the gene matches: 7. The CDR3 protein is CASSRGGGLQPQHF. CDR3 nucleotides: TGCGCCAGCAGCCGAGGAGGGGGCCTTCAGCCCCAGCATTTT.